This entry concerns a single T cell receptor beta chain. Assay used: immunoSEQ multiplex PCR; TCRdb lists only in-frame clones, some missing. The sample consists of over 150,000 clones, about 88% of them appearing once. This entry comes from a study of blood T cell repertoires in COVID-19. The CDR3 runs 14 residues. The sequenced sample consisted of peripheral blood. The receptor was isolated from a man aged 45 to 65 with COVID-19, enrolled during active disease. The gene calls are TRBV21-1 and TRBJ2-7; no check of the table's D call, TRBD1, against the DNA was made. TRBV21-1 is termed a pseudogene. The CDR3 DNA sequence: TGTGCCAGCAGCCGTCCCGGGACAGGGATCGAGCAGTACTTC. This encodes CASSRPGTGIEQYF.